This TCR beta chain comes out of a study of OX40 agonist ivuxolimab in advanced cancers. Overall study results and limits: Both blood CD4+ and CD8+ T cells showed clonal growth by week 6 at 0.1 to 3.0 mg/kg. CD8+ T cells (on average) carried more expanded clones than CD4+ T cells.

The count of this clone is one. Its antigen is unidentified. Clones were sequenced by immunoSEQ multiplex PCR, and TCRdb holds only the in-frame ones, with some missing. In the table there are some 21,000 clones, approximately 91% of which are singletons. Germline V lookup: CDR1 SGDLS, CDR2 YYNGEE. This CDR3 region has 15 residues. The ends were cut back, 0 bases at V and 2 bases at J, with 9 bases in the middle. Autoimmune disease history or systemic immunosuppression disqualified patients. This TCR was sampled from an adult with an advanced solid tumor such as melanoma, head and neck, liver or kidney cancer. The chain joins TRBV9 to TRBJ1-3; D is undetermined. The sequencing used CD4+ or CD8+ T cells sorted from blood, collected in a trial of the OX40 agonist ivuxolimab. CDR3 sequence: CASSVGGSAGNTIYF. CDR3 in DNA: TGTGCCAGCAGCGTAGGAGGTTCAGCTGGAAACACCATATATTTT.